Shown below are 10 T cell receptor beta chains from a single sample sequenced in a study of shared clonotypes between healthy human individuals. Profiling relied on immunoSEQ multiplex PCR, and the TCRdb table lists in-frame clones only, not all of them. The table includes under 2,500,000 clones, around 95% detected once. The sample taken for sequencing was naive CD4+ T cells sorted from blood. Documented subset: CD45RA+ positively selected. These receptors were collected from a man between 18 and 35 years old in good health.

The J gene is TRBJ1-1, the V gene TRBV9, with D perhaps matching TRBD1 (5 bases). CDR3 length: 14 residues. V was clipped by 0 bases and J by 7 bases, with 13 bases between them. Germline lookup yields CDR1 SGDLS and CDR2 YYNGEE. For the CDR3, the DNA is TGTGCCAGCAGCGTAGTCGGGGCTGCGGGTGAAGCTTTCTTT. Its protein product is CASSVVGAAGEAFF. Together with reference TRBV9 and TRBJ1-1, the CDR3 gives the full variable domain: DSGVTQTPKHLITATGQRVTLRCSPRSGDLSVYWYQQSLDQGLQFLIQYYNGEERAKGNILERFSAQQFPDLHSELNLSSLELGDSALYFCASSVVGAAGEAFFGQGTRLTVV.

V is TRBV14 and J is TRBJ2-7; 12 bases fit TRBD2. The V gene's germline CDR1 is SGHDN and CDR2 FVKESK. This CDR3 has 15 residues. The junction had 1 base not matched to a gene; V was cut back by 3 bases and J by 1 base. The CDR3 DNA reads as TGTGCCAGCAGCCAGACTAGCGGGAGATCCTACGAGCAGTACTTC. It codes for CASSQTSGRSYEQYF.

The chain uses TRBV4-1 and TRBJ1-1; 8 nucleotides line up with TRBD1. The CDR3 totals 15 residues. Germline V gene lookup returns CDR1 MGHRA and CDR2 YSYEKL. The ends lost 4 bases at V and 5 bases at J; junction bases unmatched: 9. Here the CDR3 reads CASSLLPGQVTEAFF. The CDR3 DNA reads TGCGCCAGCAGCCTCTTACCGGGACAGGTAACTGAAGCTTTCTTT.

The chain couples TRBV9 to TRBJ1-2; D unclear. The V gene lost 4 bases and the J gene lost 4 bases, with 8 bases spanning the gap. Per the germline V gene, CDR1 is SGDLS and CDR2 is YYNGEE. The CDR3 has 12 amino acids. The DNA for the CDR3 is TGTGCCAGCAGCCTGAGTAGCTATGGCTACACCTTC. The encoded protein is CASSLSSYGYTF.

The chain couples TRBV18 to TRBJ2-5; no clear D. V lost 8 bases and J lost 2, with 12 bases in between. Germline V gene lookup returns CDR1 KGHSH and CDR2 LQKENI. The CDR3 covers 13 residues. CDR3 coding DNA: TGTGCCAGCGCGACTGGGATACAAGAGACCCAGTACTTC. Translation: CASATGIQETQYF.

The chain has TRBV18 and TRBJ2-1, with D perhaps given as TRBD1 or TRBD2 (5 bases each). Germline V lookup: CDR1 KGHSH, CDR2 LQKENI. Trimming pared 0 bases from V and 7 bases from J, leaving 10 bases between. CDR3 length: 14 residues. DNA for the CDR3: TGTGCCAGCTCACCACCGAGGGGAATTAATGAGCAGTTCTTC. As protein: CASSPPRGINEQFF.

The CDR3 here is CASGLPGDGYTF. CDR3 bases: TGTGCTAGTGGTCTCCCAGGGGATGGCTACACCTTC. The V and J genes are TRBV12-5 and TRBJ1-2, with a weak D call TRBD1 (6 bases). With 5 bases removed from V and 6 bases from J, the gap between germline ends came to 10 bases. This CDR3 is built from 12 residues. Germline V gene sequence: CDR1 LGHNT, CDR2 FRNRAP.

The CDR3 spells CATSSPGLAWNEQFF. CDR3 nucleotides: TGTGCCACCAGCTCTCCGGGACTAGCGTGGAATGAGCAGTTCTTC. The chain links TRBV15 to TRBJ2-1, with 10 positions matching TRBD2. Germline V gene sequence: CDR1 LNHNV, CDR2 YYDKDF (reference sequence). The J segment lost 7 bases and the V segment lost 5 bases, leaving 8 bases of the junction unmatched. The CDR3 has 15 amino acids.

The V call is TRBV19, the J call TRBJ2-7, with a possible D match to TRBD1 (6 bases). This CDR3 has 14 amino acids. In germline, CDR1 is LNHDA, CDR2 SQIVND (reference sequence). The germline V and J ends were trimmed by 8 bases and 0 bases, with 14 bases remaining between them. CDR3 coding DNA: TGTGCCAGTCCAGGGGCAGACCCCTCCTACGAGCAGTACTTC. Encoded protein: CASPGADPSYEQYF.

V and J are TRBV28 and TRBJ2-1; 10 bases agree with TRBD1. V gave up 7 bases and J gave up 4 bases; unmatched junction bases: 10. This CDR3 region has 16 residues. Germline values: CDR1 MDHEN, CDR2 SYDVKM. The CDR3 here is CASTGWDRGLYNEQFF. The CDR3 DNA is TGTGCCAGCACCGGGTGGGACAGGGGCCTGTACAATGAGCAGTTCTTC.